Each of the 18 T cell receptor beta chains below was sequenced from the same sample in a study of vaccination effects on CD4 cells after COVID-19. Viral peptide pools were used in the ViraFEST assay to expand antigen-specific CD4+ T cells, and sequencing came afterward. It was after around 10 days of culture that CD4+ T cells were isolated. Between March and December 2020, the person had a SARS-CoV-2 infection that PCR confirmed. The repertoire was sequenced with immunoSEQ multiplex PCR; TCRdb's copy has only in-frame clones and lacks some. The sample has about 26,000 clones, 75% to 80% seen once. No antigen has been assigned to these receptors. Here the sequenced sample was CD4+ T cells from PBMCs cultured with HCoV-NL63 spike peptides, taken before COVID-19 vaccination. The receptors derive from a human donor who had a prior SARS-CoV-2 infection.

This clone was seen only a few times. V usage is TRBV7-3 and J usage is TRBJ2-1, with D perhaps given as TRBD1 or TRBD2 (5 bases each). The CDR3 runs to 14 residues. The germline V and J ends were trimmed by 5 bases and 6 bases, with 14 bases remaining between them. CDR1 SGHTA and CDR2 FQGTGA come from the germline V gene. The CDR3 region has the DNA TGTGCCAGCAGCCTGGGGACCCATTCCAATGAGCAGTTCTTC. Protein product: CASSLGTHSNEQFF. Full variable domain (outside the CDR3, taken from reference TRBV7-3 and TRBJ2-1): GAGVSQTPSNKVTEKGKYVELRCDPISGHTALYWYRQSLGQGPEFLIYFQGTGAADDSGLPNDRFFAVRPEGSVSTLKIQRTERGDSAVYLCASSLGTHSNEQFFGPGTRLTVL.

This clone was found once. As DNA, the CDR3 is TGTGCCAGCAGCAAAGACACTAGTCTAGATTACAATGAGCAGTTCTTC. Protein sequence: CASSKDTSLDYNEQFF. J is TRBJ2-1 and V is TRBV5-5, with D tentatively TRBD2 (5 bases). Trimming left V 4 bases short and J 4 bases short, with 18 bases between. Per the germline V gene, CDR1 is SGHKS and CDR2 is YYEKEE (reference sequence). The CDR3 length is 16 residues.

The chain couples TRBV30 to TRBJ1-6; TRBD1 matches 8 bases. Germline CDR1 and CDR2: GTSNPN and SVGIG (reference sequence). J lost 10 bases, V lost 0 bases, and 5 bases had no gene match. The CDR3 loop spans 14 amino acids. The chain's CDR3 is CAWSVQGGGSPLHF. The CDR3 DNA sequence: TGTGCCTGGAGTGTACAGGGGGGAGGATCACCCCTCCACTTT.

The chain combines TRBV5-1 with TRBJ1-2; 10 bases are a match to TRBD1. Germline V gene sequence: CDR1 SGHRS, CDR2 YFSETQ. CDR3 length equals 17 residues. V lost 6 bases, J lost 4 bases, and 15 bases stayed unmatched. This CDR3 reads CASTPNPDRGRFYGYTF. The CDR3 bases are TGCGCCAGCACCCCAAACCCCGACAGGGGGCGTTTCTATGGCTACACCTTC. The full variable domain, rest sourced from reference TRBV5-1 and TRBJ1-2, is KAGVTQTPRYLIKTRGQQVTLSCSPISGHRSVSWYQQTPGQGLQFLFEYFSETQRNKGNFPGRFSGRQFSNSRSEMNVSTLELGDSALYLCASTPNPDRGRFYGYTFGSGTRLTVV.

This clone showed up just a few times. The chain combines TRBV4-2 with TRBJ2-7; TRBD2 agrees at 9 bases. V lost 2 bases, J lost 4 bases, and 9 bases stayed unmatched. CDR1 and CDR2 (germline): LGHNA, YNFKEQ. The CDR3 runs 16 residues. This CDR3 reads CASSQRGTSTPYEQYF. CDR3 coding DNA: TGTGCCAGCAGCCAACGAGGGACTAGCACACCTTACGAGCAGTACTTC.

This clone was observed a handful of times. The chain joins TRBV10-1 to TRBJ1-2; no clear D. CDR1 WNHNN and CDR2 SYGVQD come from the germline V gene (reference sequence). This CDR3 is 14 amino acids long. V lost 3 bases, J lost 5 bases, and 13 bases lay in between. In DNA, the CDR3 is TGCGCCAGCAGTGACTTTGGACCCAATTATGGCTACACCTTC. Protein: CASSDFGPNYGYTF.

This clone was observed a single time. As DNA, the CDR3 is TGTGCCAGCAGCCCATATCGCATCCGAGAGCAGTACTTC. Translation gives CASSPYRIREQYF. The chain employs TRBV5-6 and TRBJ2-7; D gene unclear. The germline CDR1 and CDR2 sequences are SGHDT and YYEEEE. CDR3 size: 13 residues. Trimming left V 4 bases short and J 7 bases short, with 15 bases between. Together with reference TRBV5-6 and TRBJ2-7, the CDR3 gives the full variable domain: DAGVTQSPTHLIKTRGQQVTLRCSPKSGHDTVSWYQQALGQGPQFIFQYYEEEERQRGNFPDRFSGHQFPNYSSELNVNALLLGDSALYLCASSPYRIREQYFGPGTRLTVT.

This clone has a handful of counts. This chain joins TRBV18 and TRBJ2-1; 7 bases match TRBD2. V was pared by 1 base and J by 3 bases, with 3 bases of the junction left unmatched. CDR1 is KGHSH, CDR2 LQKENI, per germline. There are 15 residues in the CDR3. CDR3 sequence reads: CASSPLAGDYNEQFF. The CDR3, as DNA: TGTGCCAGCTCACCACTGGCGGGGGACTACAATGAGCAGTTCTTC.

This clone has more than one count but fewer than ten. CDR3 DNA: TGCGCCAGCAGCTTGGAAGGGGCCGACATTCAGTACTTC. It codes for CASSLEGADIQYF. This chain links TRBV5-1 with TRBJ2-4; maybe TRBD1 (5 bases). Germline V gene lookup returns CDR1 SGHRS and CDR2 YFSETQ. V was trimmed by 0 bases and J by 8 bases, leaving 9 bases between them. The CDR3 covers 13 residues.

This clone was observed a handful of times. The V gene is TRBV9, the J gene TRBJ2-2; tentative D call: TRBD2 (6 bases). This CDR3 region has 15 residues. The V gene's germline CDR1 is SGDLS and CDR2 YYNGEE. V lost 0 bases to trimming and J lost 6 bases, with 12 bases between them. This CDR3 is CASSVAGVGAGELFF. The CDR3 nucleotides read TGTGCCAGCAGCGTAGCGGGAGTCGGTGCCGGGGAGCTGTTTTTT.

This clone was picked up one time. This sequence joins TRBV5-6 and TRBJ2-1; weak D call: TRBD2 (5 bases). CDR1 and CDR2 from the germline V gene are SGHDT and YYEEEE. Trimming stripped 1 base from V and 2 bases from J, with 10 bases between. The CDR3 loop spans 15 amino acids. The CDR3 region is CASSLIGKTYNEQFF. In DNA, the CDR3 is TGTGCCAGCAGCTTGATCGGGAAAACCTACAATGAGCAGTTCTTC.

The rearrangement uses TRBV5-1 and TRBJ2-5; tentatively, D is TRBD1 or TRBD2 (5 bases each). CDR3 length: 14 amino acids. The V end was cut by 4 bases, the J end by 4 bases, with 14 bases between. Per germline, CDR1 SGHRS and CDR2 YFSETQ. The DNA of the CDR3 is TGCGCCAGCAGCGGAGGACATCTCGGAGAGACCCAGTACTTC. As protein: CASSGGHLGETQYF.

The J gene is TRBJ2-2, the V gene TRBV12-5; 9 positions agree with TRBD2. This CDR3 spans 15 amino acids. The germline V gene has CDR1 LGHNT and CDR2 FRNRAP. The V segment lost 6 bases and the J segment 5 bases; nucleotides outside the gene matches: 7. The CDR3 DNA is TGTGCTAGTGGAACCTACGGACTAGCGACCGGGGAGCTGTTTTTT. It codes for CASGTYGLATGELFF.

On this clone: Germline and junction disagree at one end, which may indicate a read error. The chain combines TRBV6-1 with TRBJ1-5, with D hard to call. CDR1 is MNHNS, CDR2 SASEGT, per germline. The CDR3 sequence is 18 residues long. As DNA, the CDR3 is TGTGCCAGCAGAGAAGACCGGGGATCAAAGCGTAGCAATCAGCCCCAGCATTTT. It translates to CASREDRGSKRSNQPQHF.

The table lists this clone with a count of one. CDR3 coding DNA: TGTGCCAGCAGTGAAGCGGGGTCGGTTTTGACTGAAGCTTTCTTT. Translating it yields CASSEAGSVLTEAFF. V and J are TRBV2 and TRBJ1-1, with D uncertain. The germline V and J ends were trimmed by 0 bases and 5 bases, with 13 bases remaining between them. This CDR3 is 15 amino acids long. The germline gives CDR1 SNHLY, CDR2 FYNNEI.

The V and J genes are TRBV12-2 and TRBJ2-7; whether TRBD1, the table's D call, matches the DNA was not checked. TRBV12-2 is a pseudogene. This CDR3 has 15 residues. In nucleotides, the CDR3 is TGTGCAAGTCGCCCGTTTGGACAGGGTAGGTACGAGCAGTACTTC. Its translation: CASRPFGQGRYEQYF.

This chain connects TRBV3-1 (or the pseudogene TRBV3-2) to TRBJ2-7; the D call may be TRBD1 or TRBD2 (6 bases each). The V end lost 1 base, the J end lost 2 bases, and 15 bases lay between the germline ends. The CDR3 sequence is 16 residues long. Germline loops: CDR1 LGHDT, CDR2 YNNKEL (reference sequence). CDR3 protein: CASSQVGGGGPYEQYF. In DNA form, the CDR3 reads TGTGCCAGCAGCCAAGTCGGGGGCGGAGGGCCCTACGAGCAGTACTTC.

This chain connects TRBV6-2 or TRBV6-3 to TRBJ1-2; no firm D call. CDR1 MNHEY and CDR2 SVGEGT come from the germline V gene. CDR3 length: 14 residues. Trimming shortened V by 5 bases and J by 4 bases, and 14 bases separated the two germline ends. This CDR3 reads CASSTRTESYGYTF. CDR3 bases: TGTGCCAGCAGTACCCGGACCGAGTCCTATGGCTACACCTTC.